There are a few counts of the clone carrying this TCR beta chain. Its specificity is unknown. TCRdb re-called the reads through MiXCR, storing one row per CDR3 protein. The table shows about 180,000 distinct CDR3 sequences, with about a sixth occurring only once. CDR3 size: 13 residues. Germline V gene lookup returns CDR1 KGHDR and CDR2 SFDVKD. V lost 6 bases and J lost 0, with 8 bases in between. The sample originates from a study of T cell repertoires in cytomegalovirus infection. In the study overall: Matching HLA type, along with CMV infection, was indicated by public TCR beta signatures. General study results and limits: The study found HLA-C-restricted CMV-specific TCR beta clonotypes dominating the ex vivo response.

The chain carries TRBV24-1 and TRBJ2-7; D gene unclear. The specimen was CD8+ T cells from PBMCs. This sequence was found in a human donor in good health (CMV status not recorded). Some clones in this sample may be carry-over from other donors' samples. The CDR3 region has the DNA TGTGCCACCAGTTCGACTGACTCCTACGAGCAGTACTTC. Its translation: CATSSTDSYEQYF.